The 8 T cell receptor beta chains given below trace back to one sample, sequenced in a study of cytotoxic CD8 clonotypes in ibrutinib-treated CLL (dated by TCRdb to the early 2020s). Library preparation employed the immunoSEQ multiplex PCR assay. The source is immuneACCESS, and TCRdb retained only in-frame sequences with V and J called. Part of the clones is not carried over; for the studies checked, unresolved V genes explain less than half of this, and the remainder is unexplained. The sample profile shows roughly 250,000 clones; 60% to 75% of them were found once. The top ten clones comprise approximately 15% of the sample. Interpreted using the paper, the time point label stands for: 20 to 30 months on ibrutinib. Sample: PBMCs, taken after 24 months of ibrutinib treatment. These receptors all come from a human donor with chronic lymphocytic leukemia.

The V gene is TRBV7-6, the J gene TRBJ2-3; TRBD2 matches at 9 bases. CDR3 size: 16 residues. Germline loops: CDR1 SGHVS, CDR2 FNYEAQ. Losses at the gene ends were 0 bases for V and 8 bases for J; bases not matched to a gene: 9. In nucleotides, the CDR3 is TGTGCCAGCAGCTTAGCGTCGGTAGCGGGAGCTCTTACGCAGTATTTT. It translates to CASSLASVAGALTQYF.

This clone was seen just once. The V gene is TRBV4-3, the J gene TRBJ1-4; 9 nucleotides line up with TRBD1. Germline CDR1 LGHNA, CDR2 YSLEER. This CDR3 spans 19 amino acids. Trimming at V came to 0 bases and at J to 7 bases, leaving 15 bases not matched to a gene. This chain's CDR3 is CASSQDPPGQGLRREKLFF. The CDR3 DNA reads as TGCGCCAGCAGCCAAGATCCACCGGGACAGGGTCTTCGGCGTGAAAAACTGTTTTTT.

The rearrangement links TRBV5-1 to TRBJ2-3, with 11 bases matching TRBD1. V dropped 7 bases and J dropped 5; count of bases not matched to a gene: 6. This CDR3 is 14 amino acids long. Germline V CDR1 and CDR2: SGHRS, YFSETQ. This CDR3 is CASSGQGVGDTQYF. The CDR3 DNA is TGCGCCAGCTCGGGACAGGGGGTAGGAGATACGCAGTATTTT.

This chain links TRBV18 with TRBJ2-5; tentative D call: TRBD1 (6 bases). Germline loops: CDR1 KGHSH, CDR2 LQKENI. The CDR3 length is 16 residues. Trimming took off 3 bases at V and 5 bases at J, with 19 bases between the two ends. Written as DNA, the CDR3 is TGTGCCAGCTCACCTTCGGACAGAATACTTGGGGAGACCCAGTACTTC. Translating gives CASSPSDRILGETQYF.

CDR3 DNA: TGTGCCAGCAGCTTAGGTACCCCCTCGGATACGCAGTATTTT. Translated: CASSLGTPSDTQYF. The genes are TRBV7-6 and TRBJ2-3; no firm D call. This CDR3 region has 14 residues. Per germline, CDR1 SGHVS and CDR2 FNYEAQ. V lost 1 base and J lost 6, with 11 bases in between. Full variable domain (outside the CDR3, taken from reference TRBV7-6 and TRBJ2-3): GAGVSQSPRYKVTKRGQDVALRCDPISGHVSLYWYRQALGQGPEFLTYFNYEAQQDKSGLPNDRFSAERPEGSISTLTIQRTEQRDSAMYRCASSLGTPSDTQYFGPGTRLTVL.

In this sample, this clone turned up a few times. The chain carries TRBV5-1 and TRBJ2-5, with no clear D. Germline V CDR1 and CDR2: SGHRS, YFSETQ. The germline V and J ends were trimmed by 5 bases and 5 bases, with 13 bases remaining between them. The CDR3 contains 13 residues. This CDR3 is CASSTRDLETQYF. The CDR3 DNA is TGCGCCAGCAGTACGAGAGACTTGGAGACCCAGTACTTC.

This clone has just one count. Written as DNA, the CDR3 is TGCAGCGTTGGAGGGGGATGGGGGGAGACCCAGTACTTC. As protein: CSVGGGWGETQYF. The V and J genes are TRBV29-1 and TRBJ2-5; TRBD1 might be the D (6 bases). The CDR3 is made up of 13 amino acids. Germline-derived CDR1 and CDR2 are SQVTM and ANQGSEA. Trimming took 4 bases from V and 5 from J, leaving 14 bases between them. The full variable domain, with the rest looked up from reference TRBV29-1 and TRBJ2-5, is SAVISQKPSRDICQRGTSLTIQCQVDSQVTMMFWYRQQPGQSLTLIATANQGSEATYESGFVIDKFPISRPNLTFSTLTVSNMSPEDSSIYLCSVGGGWGETQYFGPGTRLLVL.

V usage is TRBV28 and J usage is TRBJ2-5; TRBD2 matches at 11 bases. The CDR3 contains 15 residues. J was trimmed by 4 bases and V by 8 bases; bases with no gene match: 9. The V gene's germline CDR1 is MDHEN and CDR2 SYDVKM. The chain's CDR3 is CASATASGRRETQYF. The CDR3 nucleotides read TGTGCCAGCGCGACGGCTAGCGGGAGGAGAGAGACCCAGTACTTC.